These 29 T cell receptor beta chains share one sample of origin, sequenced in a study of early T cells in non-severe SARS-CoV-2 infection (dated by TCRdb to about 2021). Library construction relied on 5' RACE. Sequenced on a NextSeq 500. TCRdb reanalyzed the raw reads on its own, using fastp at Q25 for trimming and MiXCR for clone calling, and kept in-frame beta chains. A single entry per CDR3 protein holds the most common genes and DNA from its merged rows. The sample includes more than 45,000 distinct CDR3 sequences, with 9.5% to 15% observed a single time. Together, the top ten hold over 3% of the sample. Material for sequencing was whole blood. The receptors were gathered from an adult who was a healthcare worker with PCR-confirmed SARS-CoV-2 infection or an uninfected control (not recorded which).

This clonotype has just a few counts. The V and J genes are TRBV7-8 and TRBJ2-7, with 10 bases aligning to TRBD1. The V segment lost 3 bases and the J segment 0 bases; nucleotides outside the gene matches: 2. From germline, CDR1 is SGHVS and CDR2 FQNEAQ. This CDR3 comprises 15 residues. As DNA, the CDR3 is TGTGCCAGCAGCTTGGGACAGGGGACCTCCTACGAGCAGTACTTC. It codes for CASSLGQGTSYEQYF.

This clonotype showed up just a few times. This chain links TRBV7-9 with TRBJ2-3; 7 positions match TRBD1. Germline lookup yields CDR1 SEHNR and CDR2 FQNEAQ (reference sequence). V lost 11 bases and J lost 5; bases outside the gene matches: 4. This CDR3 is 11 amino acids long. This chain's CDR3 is CAQGGKDTQYF. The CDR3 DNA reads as TGTGCCCAAGGGGGCAAAGATACGCAGTATTTT.

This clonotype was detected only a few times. CDR3 sequence reads: CASSEQGGWNTEAFF. The CDR3 nucleotides are TGTGCCAGCAGTGAACAGGGGGGTTGGAACACTGAAGCTTTCTTT. The chain uses TRBV2 and TRBJ1-1, with 7 bases fitting TRBD1. Unmatched junction bases numbered 4, after V lost 2 bases and J lost 1 base. The CDR3 spans 15 residues. Germline V CDR1 and CDR2: SNHLY, FYNNEI.

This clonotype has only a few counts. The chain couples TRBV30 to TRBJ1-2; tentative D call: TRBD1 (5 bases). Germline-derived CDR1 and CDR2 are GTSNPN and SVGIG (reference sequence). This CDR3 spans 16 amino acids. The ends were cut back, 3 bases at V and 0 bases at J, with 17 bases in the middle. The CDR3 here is CAWSRLGPRSNYGYTF. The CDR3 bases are TGTGCCTGGAGCCGCTTGGGACCTCGTTCTAACTATGGCTACACCTTC.

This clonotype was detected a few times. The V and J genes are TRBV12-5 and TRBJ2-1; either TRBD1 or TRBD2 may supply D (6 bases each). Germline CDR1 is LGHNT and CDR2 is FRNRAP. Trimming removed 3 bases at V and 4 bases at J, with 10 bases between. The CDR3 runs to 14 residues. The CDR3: CASGLGGTYNEQFF. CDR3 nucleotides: TGTGCTAGTGGTTTAGGGGGGACATACAATGAGCAGTTCTTC.

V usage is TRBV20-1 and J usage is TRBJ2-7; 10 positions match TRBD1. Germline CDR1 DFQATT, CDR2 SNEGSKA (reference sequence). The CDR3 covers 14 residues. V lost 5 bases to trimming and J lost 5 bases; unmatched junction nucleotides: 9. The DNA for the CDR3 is TGCAGTGCTGTGCCCGGGACAGGGGCAGACGAGCAGTACTTC. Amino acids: CSAVPGTGADEQYF.

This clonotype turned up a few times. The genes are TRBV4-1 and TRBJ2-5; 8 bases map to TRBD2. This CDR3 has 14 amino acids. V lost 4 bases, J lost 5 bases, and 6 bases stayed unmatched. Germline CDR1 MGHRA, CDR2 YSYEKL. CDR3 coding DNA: TGCGCCAGCAGCCTTTTAGCGGGAATGGAGACCCAGTACTTC. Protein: CASSLLAGMETQYF.

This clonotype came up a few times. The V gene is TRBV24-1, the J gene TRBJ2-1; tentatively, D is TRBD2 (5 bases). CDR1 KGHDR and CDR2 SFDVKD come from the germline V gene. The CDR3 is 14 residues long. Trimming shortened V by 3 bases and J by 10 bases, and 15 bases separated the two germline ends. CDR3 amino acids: CATSDLEPGMEQFF. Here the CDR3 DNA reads TGTGCCACCAGTGATCTGGAGCCCGGGATGGAGCAGTTCTTC.

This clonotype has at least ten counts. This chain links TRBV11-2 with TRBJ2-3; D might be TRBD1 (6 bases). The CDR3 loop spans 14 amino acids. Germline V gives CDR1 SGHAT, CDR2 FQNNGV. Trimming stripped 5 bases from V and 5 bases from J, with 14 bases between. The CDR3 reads CASSPEGTQDTQYF. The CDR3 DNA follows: TGTGCCAGCAGCCCAGAGGGGACACAAGATACGCAGTATTTT.

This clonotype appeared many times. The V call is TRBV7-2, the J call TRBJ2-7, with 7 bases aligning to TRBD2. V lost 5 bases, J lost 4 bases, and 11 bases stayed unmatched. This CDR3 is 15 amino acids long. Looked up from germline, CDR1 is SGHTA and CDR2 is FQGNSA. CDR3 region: CASSAGASGLYEQYF. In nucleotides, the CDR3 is TGTGCCAGCAGCGCAGGAGCTAGCGGACTTTACGAGCAGTACTTC. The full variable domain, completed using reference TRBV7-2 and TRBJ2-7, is GAGVSQSPSNKVTEKGKDVELRCDPISGHTALYWYRQSLGQGLEFLIYFQGNSAPDKSGLPSDRFSAERTGGSVSTLTIQRTQQEDSAVYLCASSAGASGLYEQYFGPGTRLTVT.

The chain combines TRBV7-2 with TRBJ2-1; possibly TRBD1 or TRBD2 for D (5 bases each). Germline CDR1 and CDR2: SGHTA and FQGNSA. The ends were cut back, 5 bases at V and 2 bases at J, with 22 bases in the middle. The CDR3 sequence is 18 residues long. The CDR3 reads CASSLKRVTQGPYNEQFF. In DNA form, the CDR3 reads TGTGCCAGCAGCCTCAAAAGAGTAACGCAGGGACCCTACAATGAGCAGTTCTTC.

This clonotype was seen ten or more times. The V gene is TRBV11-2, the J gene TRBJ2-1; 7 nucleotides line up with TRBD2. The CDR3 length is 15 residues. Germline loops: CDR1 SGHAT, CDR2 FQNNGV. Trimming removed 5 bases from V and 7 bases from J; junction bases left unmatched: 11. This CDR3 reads CASSLQRDPWNEQFF. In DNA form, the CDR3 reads TGTGCCAGCAGCCTCCAGCGGGACCCATGGAATGAGCAGTTCTTC.

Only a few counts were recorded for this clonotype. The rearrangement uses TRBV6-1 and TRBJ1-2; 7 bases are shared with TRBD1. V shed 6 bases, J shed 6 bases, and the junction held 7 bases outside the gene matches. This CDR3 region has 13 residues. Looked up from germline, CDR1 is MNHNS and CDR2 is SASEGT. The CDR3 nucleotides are TGTGCCAGCAGCCATGACAGGGATGATGGCTACACCTTC. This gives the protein CASSHDRDDGYTF.

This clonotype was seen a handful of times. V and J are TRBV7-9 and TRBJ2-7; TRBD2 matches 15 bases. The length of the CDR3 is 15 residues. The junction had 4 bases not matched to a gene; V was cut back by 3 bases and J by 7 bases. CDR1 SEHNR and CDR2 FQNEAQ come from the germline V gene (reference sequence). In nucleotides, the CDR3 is TGTGCCAGCAGCTTTGGACTAGCGGGAGGGAATGAGCAGTACTTC. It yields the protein CASSFGLAGGNEQYF.

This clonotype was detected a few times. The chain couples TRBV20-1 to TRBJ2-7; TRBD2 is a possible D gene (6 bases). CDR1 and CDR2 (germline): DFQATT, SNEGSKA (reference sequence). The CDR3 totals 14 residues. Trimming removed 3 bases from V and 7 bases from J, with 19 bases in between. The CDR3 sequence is CSASGAKGLGEQYF. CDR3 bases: TGCAGTGCTAGCGGAGCGAAGGGACTGGGGGAGCAGTACTTC.

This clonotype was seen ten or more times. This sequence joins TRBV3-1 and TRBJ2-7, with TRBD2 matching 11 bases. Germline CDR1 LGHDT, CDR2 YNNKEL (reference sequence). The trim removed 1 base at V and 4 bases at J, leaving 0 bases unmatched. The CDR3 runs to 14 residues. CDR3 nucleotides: TGTGCCAGCAGCCAAGCTAGCGGGAGGTACGAGCAGTACTTC. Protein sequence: CASSQASGRYEQYF.

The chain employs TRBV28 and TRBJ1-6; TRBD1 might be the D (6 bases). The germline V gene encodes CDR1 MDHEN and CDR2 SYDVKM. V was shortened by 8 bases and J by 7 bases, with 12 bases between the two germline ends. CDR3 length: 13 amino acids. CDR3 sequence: CASGRQANSPLHF. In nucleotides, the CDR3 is TGTGCCAGCGGTCGACAGGCAAATTCACCCCTCCACTTT.

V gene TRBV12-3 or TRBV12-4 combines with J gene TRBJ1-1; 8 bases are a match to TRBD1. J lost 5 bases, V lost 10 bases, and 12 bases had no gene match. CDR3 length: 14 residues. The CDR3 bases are TGTGCCAACAGGATGTACAGGGGGAAGACTGAAGCTTTCTTT. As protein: CANRMYRGKTEAFF.

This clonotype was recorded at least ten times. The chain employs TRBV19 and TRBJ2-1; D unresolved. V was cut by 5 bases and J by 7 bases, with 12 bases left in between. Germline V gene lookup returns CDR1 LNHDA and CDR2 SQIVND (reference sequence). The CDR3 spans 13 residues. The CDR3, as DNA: TGTGCCAGTAGTGTCGGATCAACGAATGAGCAGTTCTTC. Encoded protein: CASSVGSTNEQFF.

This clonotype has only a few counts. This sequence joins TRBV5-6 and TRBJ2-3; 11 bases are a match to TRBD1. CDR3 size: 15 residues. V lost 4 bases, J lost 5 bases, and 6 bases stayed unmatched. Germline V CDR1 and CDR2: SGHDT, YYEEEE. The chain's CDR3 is CASSRDRGFGDTQYF. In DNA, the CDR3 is TGTGCCAGCAGCCGGGACAGGGGGTTCGGAGATACGCAGTATTTT.

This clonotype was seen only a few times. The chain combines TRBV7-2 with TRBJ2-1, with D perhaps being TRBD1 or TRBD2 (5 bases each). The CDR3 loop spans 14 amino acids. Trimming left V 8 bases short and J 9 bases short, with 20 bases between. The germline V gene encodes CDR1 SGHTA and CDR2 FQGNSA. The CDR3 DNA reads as TGTGCCAGCTTGCCGGGGCCAACAAGTAGTGAGCAGTTCTTC. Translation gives CASLPGPTSSEQFF.

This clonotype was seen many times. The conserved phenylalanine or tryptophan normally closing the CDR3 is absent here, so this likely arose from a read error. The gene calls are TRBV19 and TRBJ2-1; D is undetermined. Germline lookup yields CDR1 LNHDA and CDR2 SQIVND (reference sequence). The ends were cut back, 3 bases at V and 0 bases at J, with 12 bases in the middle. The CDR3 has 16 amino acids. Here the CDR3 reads CASSIPTRSSYNEQFS. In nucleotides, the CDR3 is TGTGCCAGTAGTATTCCCACCCGGTCCTCCTACAATGAGCAGTTCTCC.

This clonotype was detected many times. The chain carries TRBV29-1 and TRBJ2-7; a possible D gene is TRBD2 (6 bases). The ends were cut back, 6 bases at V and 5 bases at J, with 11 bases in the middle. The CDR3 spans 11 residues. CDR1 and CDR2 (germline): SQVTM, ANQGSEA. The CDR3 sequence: CSVLGEDEQYF. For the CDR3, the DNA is TGCAGCGTCCTTGGGGAGGACGAGCAGTACTTC.

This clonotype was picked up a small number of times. CDR3 bases: TGTGCCAGCAGTTACGTAAACCCAGCCAGCAATACGCAGTATTTT. This encodes CASSYVNPASNTQYF. The rearrangement joins TRBV6-6 to TRBJ2-3; the D is unclear. V lost 2 bases and J lost 7, with 16 bases in between. The CDR3 totals 15 residues. Per germline, CDR1 MNHNY and CDR2 SVGAGI (reference sequence).

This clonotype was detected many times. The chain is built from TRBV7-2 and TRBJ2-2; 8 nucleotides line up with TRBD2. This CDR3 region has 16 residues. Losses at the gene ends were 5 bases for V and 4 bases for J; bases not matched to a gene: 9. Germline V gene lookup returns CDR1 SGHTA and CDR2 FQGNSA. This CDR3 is CASSPGGAGGTGELFF. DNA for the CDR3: TGTGCCAGCAGCCCCGGGGGGGCGGGAGGCACCGGGGAGCTGTTTTTT.

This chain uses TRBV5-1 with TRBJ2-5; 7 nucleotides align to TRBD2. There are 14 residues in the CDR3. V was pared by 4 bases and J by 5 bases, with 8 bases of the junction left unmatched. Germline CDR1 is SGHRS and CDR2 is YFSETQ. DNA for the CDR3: TGCGCCAGCAGCCCGACTAGCCCTCGGGAGACCCAGTACTTC. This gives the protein CASSPTSPRETQYF.

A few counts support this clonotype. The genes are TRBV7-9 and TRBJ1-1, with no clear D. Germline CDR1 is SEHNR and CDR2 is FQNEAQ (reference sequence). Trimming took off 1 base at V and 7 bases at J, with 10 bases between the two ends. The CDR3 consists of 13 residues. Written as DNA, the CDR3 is TGTGCCAGCAGCTTAGTTGCGGGCCATGAAGCTTTCTTT. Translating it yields CASSLVAGHEAFF.

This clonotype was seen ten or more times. The DNA of the CDR3 is TGTGCCAGCAGCTCGGCCCCCAATCAGCCCCAGCATTTT. This translates into CASSSAPNQPQHF. This chain uses TRBV5-6 with TRBJ1-5; D is unclear. This CDR3 comprises 13 residues. Per germline, CDR1 SGHDT and CDR2 YYEEEE. The ends were cut back, 3 bases at V and 3 bases at J, with 7 bases in the middle.

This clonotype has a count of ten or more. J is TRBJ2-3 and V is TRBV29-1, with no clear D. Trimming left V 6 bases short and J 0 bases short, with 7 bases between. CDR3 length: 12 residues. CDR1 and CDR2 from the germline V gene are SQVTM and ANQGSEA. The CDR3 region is CSVTVSTDTQYF. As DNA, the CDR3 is TGCAGCGTCACCGTCAGCACAGATACGCAGTATTTT.